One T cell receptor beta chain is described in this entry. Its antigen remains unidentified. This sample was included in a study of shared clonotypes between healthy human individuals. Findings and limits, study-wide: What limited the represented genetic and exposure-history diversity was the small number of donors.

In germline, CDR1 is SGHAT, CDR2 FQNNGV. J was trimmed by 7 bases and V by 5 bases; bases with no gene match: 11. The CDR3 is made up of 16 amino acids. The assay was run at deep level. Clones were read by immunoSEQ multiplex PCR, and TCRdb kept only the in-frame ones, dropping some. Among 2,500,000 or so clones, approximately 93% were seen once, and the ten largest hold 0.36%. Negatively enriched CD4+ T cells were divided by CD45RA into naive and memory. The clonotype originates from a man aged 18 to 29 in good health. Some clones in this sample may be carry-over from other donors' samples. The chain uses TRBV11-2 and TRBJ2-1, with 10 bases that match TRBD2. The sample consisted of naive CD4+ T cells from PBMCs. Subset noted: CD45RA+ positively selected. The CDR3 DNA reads TGTGCCAGCAGCCCCCGGACTAGCGGAGCCTGGAATGAGCAGTTCTTC. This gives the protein CASSPRTSGAWNEQFF.